This T cell receptor (beta chain) is from a study of blood T cell repertoires in COVID-19. Study-wide context: The United States, Italy and Spain provided the acute and convalescent COVID-19 samples. T cells, B-cell-depleted T cells, or PBMCs provided the cDNA or gDNA that served as material.

Followed over time, Seattle patients had been enrolled while infection was active. J lost 6 bases, V lost 5 bases, and 15 bases had no gene match. Germline V gene data show CDR1 as MNHEY and CDR2 as SMNVEV (reference sequence). This CDR3 spans 17 amino acids. In the authors' methods: Scientists estimated how many nucleated cells there were by amplifying reference gene primers. TCRdb keeps only in-frame clones here, not all; method: immunoSEQ multiplex PCR. Clone size and the V and J calls come from that table; the DNA yielded D and trimming. The sample lists hundreds of thousands of clones, more than 70% seen once, with 6% to 8.5% in the top ten.

Sequencing was performed on peripheral blood. This rearrangement joins TRBV27 to TRBJ1-5, with 8 bases matching TRBD1. The sequence came from a woman in her 70s with COVID-19, enrolled during active disease. Here the CDR3 DNA reads TGTGCCAGCAGTCCTATACGGACAGGGTTCCACGGTCAGCCCCAGCATTTT. Encoded protein: CASSPIRTGFHGQPQHF.